The clone carrying this T cell receptor (beta chain) was found a few times. Its specificity is unknown. This PCR relied on a set of 60 Vbeta primers and 13 Jbeta primers. Data came from immunoSEQ multiplex PCR; TCRdb stores just in-frame clones and leaves some out. The sample lists nearly 110,000 clones, approximately 73% occurring once. Healthy people donating bone marrow made up the donors. These data come from a study of cytomegalovirus exposure and HLA in healthy donors. General observations from the study: Reports described diagnosis of cytomegalovirus status by the classifier as highly specific and sensitive. There were about 160 TCR beta chains listed as cytomegalovirus-associated. Data from an earlier analysis indicated that most TCR beta V segments were productive either about 87% or about 30% of the time.

Germline CDR1 is KGHSY and CDR2 is FQNENV. The CDR3 has 18 amino acids. V was pared by 1 base and J by 5 bases, with 14 bases of the junction left unmatched. The sequence derives from a young man in good health and CMV-seronegative. This rearrangement joins TRBV16 to TRBJ1-1, with 9 bases that match TRBD1. The sequenced sample consisted of PBMCs. CDR3 region: CASSQFLSLGQGGTEAFF. The CDR3 nucleotides read TGTGCCAGCAGCCAATTCCTATCCTTGGGACAGGGAGGTACTGAAGCTTTCTTT.